A single sample gave rise to the 32 T cell receptor beta chains below, sequenced in a study of OX40 agonist ivuxolimab in advanced cancers. The repertoire was sequenced with immunoSEQ multiplex PCR; TCRdb's copy has only in-frame clones and lacks some. The table lists some 140,000 clones, 85% to 95% of them singletons. Sequencing used CD4+ or CD8+ T cells sorted from blood, obtained in a trial of the OX40 agonist ivuxolimab. Receptor source: an adult with an advanced solid tumor such as melanoma, head and neck, liver or kidney cancer.

The chain employs TRBV19 and TRBJ1-5; 8 bases match TRBD1. V gave up 7 bases and J gave up 4 bases; unmatched junction bases: 6. The V gene's germline CDR1 is LNHDA and CDR2 SQIVND (reference sequence). This CDR3 has 14 amino acids. The CDR3 loop reads CASIPGGWNQPQHF. DNA of the CDR3: TGTGCCAGTATCCCAGGGGGCTGGAATCAGCCCCAGCATTTT.

This clone occurred once. V gene TRBV9 combines with J gene TRBJ2-3; 9 bases are a match to TRBD1. The junction had 6 bases not matched to a gene; V was cut back by 3 bases and J by 4 bases. Germline values: CDR1 SGDLS, CDR2 YYNGEE. The CDR3 has 15 amino acids. CDR3 nucleotides: TGTGCCAGCAGCGCGGGACAGGGTATCCCAGATACGCAGTATTTT. This sequence encodes CASSAGQGIPDTQYF.

This chain links TRBV9 with TRBJ2-1, with D perhaps matching TRBD2 (6 bases). The CDR3 runs 15 residues. Germline V lookup: CDR1 SGDLS, CDR2 YYNGEE. V shed 0 bases and J shed 3 bases, with 10 bases lying between them. The CDR3 region is CASSVGGDFYNEQFF. In DNA, the CDR3 is TGTGCCAGCAGCGTAGGGGGGGATTTCTACAATGAGCAGTTCTTC. Full variable domain (outside the CDR3, taken from reference TRBV9 and TRBJ2-1): DSGVTQTPKHLITATGQRVTLRCSPRSGDLSVYWYQQSLDQGLQFLIQYYNGEERAKGNILERFSAQQFPDLHSELNLSSLELGDSALYFCASSVGGDFYNEQFFGPGTRLTVL.

Here the CDR3 DNA reads TGTGCCAGTAGCGGATCACAGCCTACCTTTTACGAGCAGTACTTC. Its protein product is CASSGSQPTFYEQYF. This chain connects TRBV19 to TRBJ2-7; D is undetermined. CDR1 and CDR2 from the germline V gene are LNHDA and SQIVND (reference sequence). V dropped 6 bases and J dropped 4 bases, with 19 bases sitting between them. The CDR3 contains 15 residues.

This chain connects TRBV5-6 to TRBJ1-6, with 9 bases identical to TRBD1. The V segment lost 4 bases and the J segment 9 bases; nucleotides outside the gene matches: 8. This CDR3 contains 15 residues. Germline V gene data show CDR1 as SGHDT and CDR2 as YYEEEE. CDR3 sequence: CASSPRTGDGSPLHF. CDR3 nucleotides: TGTGCCAGCAGCCCCAGGACAGGGGATGGTTCACCCCTCCACTTT. Using reference TRBV5-6 and TRBJ1-6 for the parts outside the CDR3, the full variable domain is DAGVTQSPTHLIKTRGQQVTLRCSPKSGHDTVSWYQQALGQGPQFIFQYYEEEERQRGNFPDRFSGHQFPNYSSELNVNALLLGDSALYLCASSPRTGDGSPLHFGNGTRLTVT.

V and J are TRBV2 and TRBJ1-1; 11 bases map to TRBD1. This CDR3 is built from 12 residues. The V gene end was trimmed by 8 bases and the J gene end by 9 bases; junction bases not matched to a gene: 5. Germline-derived CDR1 and CDR2 are SNHLY and FYNNEI. The CDR3 DNA follows: TGTGCCAGCCAGGACAGGGGGCCAAAAGCTTTCTTT. The encoded protein is CASQDRGPKAFF.

This sequence joins TRBV7-2 and TRBJ1-4, with a possible D match to TRBD1 (5 bases). V was clipped by 4 bases and J by 9 bases, with 18 bases between them. The CDR3 sequence is 15 residues long. Germline-derived CDR1 and CDR2 are SGHTA and FQGNSA. CDR3: CASSYDGGDEKKLFF. The DNA of the CDR3 is TGTGCCAGCAGCTATGATGGAGGGGACGAAAAAAAACTGTTTTTT. The full variable domain, with the rest looked up from reference TRBV7-2 and TRBJ1-4, is GAGVSQSPSNKVTEKGKDVELRCDPISGHTALYWYRQSLGQGLEFLIYFQGNSAPDKSGLPSDRFSAERTGGSVSTLTIQRTQQEDSAVYLCASSYDGGDEKKLFFGSGTQLSVL.

The table lists this clone with a few counts. The J gene is TRBJ2-7, the V gene TRBV7-2; weak D call: TRBD2 (7 bases). The germline V gene has CDR1 SGHTA and CDR2 FQGNSA. The V end was cut by 3 bases, the J end by 6 bases, with 15 bases between. This CDR3 region has 14 residues. CDR3 sequence (DNA): TGTGCCAGCAGCTTTGGGGGGGGCTTCAGCGAGCAGTACTTC. Encoded protein: CASSFGGGFSEQYF.

V is TRBV7-2 and J is TRBJ2-7; TRBD2 might be the D (5 bases). V lost 5 bases to trimming and J lost 2 bases, with 19 bases between them. This CDR3 region has 16 residues. CDR1 SGHTA and CDR2 FQGNSA come from the germline V gene. This CDR3 is CASSIPLAGLTYEQYF. The CDR3 nucleotides read TGTGCCAGCAGCATCCCCCTCGCGGGTTTGACCTACGAGCAGTACTTC. The full variable domain, completed using reference TRBV7-2 and TRBJ2-7, is GAGVSQSPSNKVTEKGKDVELRCDPISGHTALYWYRQSLGQGLEFLIYFQGNSAPDKSGLPSDRFSAERTGGSVSTLTIQRTQQEDSAVYLCASSIPLAGLTYEQYFGPGTRLTVT.

The rearrangement joins TRBV30 to TRBJ2-7, with D possibly being TRBD1 (5 bases). V dropped 1 base and J dropped 1 base, with 8 bases sitting between them. CDR1 is GTSNPN and CDR2 is SVGIG in the germline V gene (reference sequence). The CDR3 extends over 13 amino acids. The DNA for the CDR3 is TGTGCCTGGAGTGCCAGACAGTCCTACGAGCAGTACTTC. Translation: CAWSARQSYEQYF.

V is TRBV6-5 and J is TRBJ1-1; no firm D call. Germline CDR1 reads MNHEY; CDR2 reads SVGAGI. Trimming stripped 2 bases from V and 4 bases from J, with 11 bases between. The CDR3 sequence is 14 residues long. CDR3 nucleotides: TGTGCCAGCAGTTACGCCGGTGGGTCCACTGAAGCTTTCTTT. Translation: CASSYAGGSTEAFF.

The gene calls are TRBV6-6 and TRBJ1-6; D remains unclear. V was trimmed by 8 bases and J by 2 bases, leaving 10 bases between them. Germline V lookup: CDR1 MNHNY, CDR2 SVGAGI (reference sequence). The CDR3 has 14 residues. This chain's CDR3 is CASSRDPYNSPLHF. CDR3 bases: TGTGCCAGCTCCCGAGACCCCTATAATTCACCCCTCCACTTT.

V and J are TRBV19 and TRBJ1-5; the D is unclear. The CDR3 runs to 14 residues. Germline-derived CDR1 and CDR2 are LNHDA and SQIVND (reference sequence). V dropped 3 bases and J dropped 6 bases, with 12 bases sitting between them. CDR3 loop: CASSMWGTSQPQHF. As DNA, the CDR3 is TGTGCCAGTAGTATGTGGGGTACGAGTCAGCCCCAGCATTTT.

As DNA, the CDR3 is TGCGCCAGCAGCCAGGGCTTCTTAAGGGGGAACACTGAAGCTTTCTTT. Protein product: CASSQGFLRGNTEAFF. The chain employs TRBV4-1 and TRBJ1-1, with D perhaps matching TRBD1 (5 bases). Trimming shortened V by 3 bases and J by 1 base, and 15 bases separated the two germline ends. The CDR3 totals 16 residues. From germline, CDR1 is MGHRA and CDR2 YSYEKL.

The J gene is TRBJ1-1, the V gene TRBV28; D ambiguous. The length of the CDR3 is 15 residues. Per the germline V gene, CDR1 is MDHEN and CDR2 is SYDVKM. Trimming stripped 5 bases from V and 0 bases from J, with 13 bases between. The CDR3 protein is CASSARRVLNTEAFF. CDR3 DNA sequence: TGTGCCAGCAGTGCCCGGAGGGTACTGAACACTGAAGCTTTCTTT.

This clone was recorded once. The chain combines TRBV9 with TRBJ2-3, with D perhaps TRBD1 or TRBD2 (5 bases each). CDR1 and CDR2 (germline): SGDLS, YYNGEE. The CDR3 is 15 amino acids. Trimming shortened V by 10 bases and J by 4 bases, and 22 bases separated the two germline ends. The CDR3 nucleotides are TGTGCCGGATCTCTCGGGGCCCCAGGCTCAGATACGCAGTATTTT. Its translation: CAGSLGAPGSDTQYF.

The chain combines TRBV5-4 with TRBJ2-7; 9 nucleotides agree with TRBD1. This CDR3 has 15 amino acids. The ends lost 4 bases at V and 2 bases at J; junction bases unmatched: 7. In germline, CDR1 is SGHNT, CDR2 YYREEE (reference sequence). CDR3 DNA: TGTGCCAGCAGCGGATCGGGACAGGGACCCTACGAGCAGTACTTC. As protein: CASSGSGQGPYEQYF.

V is TRBV30 and J is TRBJ1-2; 12 bases fit TRBD1. The CDR3 runs to 17 residues. CDR1 is GTSNPN, CDR2 SVGIG, per germline (reference sequence). J was trimmed by 0 bases and V by 1 base; bases with no gene match: 6. The CDR3 DNA sequence: TGTGCCTGGAGTGGAACGGGACAGGGGGCCACTAACTATGGCTACACCTTC. This gives the protein CAWSGTGQGATNYGYTF.

The rearrangement uses TRBV28 and TRBJ1-3, with D uncertain. V lost 6 bases, J lost 3 bases, and 12 bases lay in between. This CDR3 is built from 14 residues. Germline values: CDR1 MDHEN, CDR2 SYDVKM. The CDR3 sequence: CASSTGGFGNTIYF. The CDR3 coding sequence is TGTGCCAGCAGCACGGGTGGCTTTGGAAACACCATATATTTT.

The rearrangement joins TRBV2 to TRBJ1-5, with a possible D match to TRBD1 (5 bases). The CDR3 has 15 residues. Germline V CDR1 and CDR2: SNHLY, FYNNEI. Trimming removed 4 bases from V and 7 bases from J, with 17 bases in between. CDR3 loop: CASSVGSGQFQPQHF. DNA of the CDR3: TGTGCCAGCAGTGTTGGGTCAGGACAATTCCAGCCCCAGCATTTT.

This clone was seen once. The V gene is TRBV6-5, the J gene TRBJ2-7, with 8 bases identical to TRBD1. The CDR3 extends over 12 amino acids. In germline, CDR1 is MNHEY, CDR2 SVGAGI. With V trimmed by 5 bases and J by 6 bases, 3 bases remained unmatched. In DNA form, the CDR3 reads TGTGCCAGCAGTGGACAGGGAGCCGAGCAGTACTTC. Translated: CASSGQGAEQYF.

CDR3 sequence: CASSEEGSGRTTGLSSDEQFF. The CDR3 DNA follows: TGTGCCAGCAGTGAAGAGGGTTCGGGAAGAACAACAGGACTTTCGAGCGATGAGCAGTTCTTC. The genes are TRBV6-1 and TRBJ2-1; the D gene could be TRBD1 or TRBD2 (5 bases each). The CDR3 consists of 21 residues. The V gene lost 1 base and the J gene lost 8 bases, with 33 bases spanning the gap. Germline V gene lookup returns CDR1 MNHNS and CDR2 SASEGT.

The V and J genes are TRBV6-5 and TRBJ1-1; D gene uncertain. CDR1 is MNHEY, CDR2 SVGAGI, per germline. The CDR3 has 15 amino acids. The CDR3 is CAATLFAGPNTEAFF. The CDR3 coding sequence is TGTGCAGCCACCCTATTCGCCGGGCCGAACACTGAAGCTTTCTTT.

In DNA form, the CDR3 reads TGTGCCAGCAGTTGGACAGGGGTAAGCTCCTACGAGCAGTACTTC. Residues: CASSWTGVSSYEQYF. V usage is TRBV6-1 and J usage is TRBJ2-7; 9 bases fit TRBD1. The CDR3 sequence is 15 residues long. V lost 5 bases, J lost 0 bases, and 5 bases stayed unmatched. CDR1 and CDR2 from the germline V gene are MNHNS and SASEGT.

The chain carries TRBV5-6 and TRBJ1-2; D remains unclear. There are 17 residues in the CDR3. Trimming cost V 1 base and J 7 bases, with 23 bases left between them. Per germline, CDR1 SGHDT and CDR2 YYEEEE. CDR3 protein: CASSLIPSGSRAGGYTF. CDR3 in DNA: TGTGCCAGCAGCTTGATTCCTTCCGGGAGTCGCGCTGGTGGCTACACCTTC.

This clone has a single count. The V call is TRBV7-9, the J call TRBJ1-4; D is unresolved. The CDR3 is 13 amino acids. CDR1 is SEHNR and CDR2 is FQNEAQ in the germline V gene (reference sequence). Between the trimmed V and J ends, which lost 3 bases and 4 bases, there was a span of 6 bases. CDR3 residues: CASSLGINEKLFF. The DNA for the CDR3 is TGTGCCAGCAGCTTGGGGATTAATGAAAAACTGTTTTTT. The whole variable domain, filled in from reference TRBV7-9 and TRBJ1-4, reads DTGVSQNPRHKITKRGQNVTFRCDPISEHNRLYWYRQTLGQGPEFLTYFQNEAQLEKSRLLSDRFSAERPKGSFSTLEIQRTEQGDSAMYLCASSLGINEKLFFGSGTQLSVL.

This chain uses TRBV19 with TRBJ2-7; 7 bases are shared with TRBD1. The ends lost 6 bases at V and 3 bases at J; junction bases unmatched: 8. There are 14 residues in the CDR3. The germline CDR1 and CDR2 sequences are LNHDA and SQIVND (reference sequence). CDR3 loop: CASSLATGNYEQYF. The CDR3 coding sequence is TGTGCCAGTAGCCTCGCGACAGGGAACTACGAGCAGTACTTC.

The CDR3 sequence is CASSSWGASGDTQYF. In DNA, the CDR3 is TGTGCCAGCAGCTCTTGGGGGGCTAGTGGAGATACGCAGTATTTT. The chain has TRBV7-9 and TRBJ2-3; tentatively, D is TRBD1 or TRBD2 (6 bases each). Trimming stripped 4 bases from V and 5 bases from J, with 16 bases between. The CDR3 length is 15 residues. The germline V gene has CDR1 SEHNR and CDR2 FQNEAQ (reference sequence).

The genes are TRBV28 and TRBJ1-4; no firm D call. The CDR3 is 12 amino acids. From germline, CDR1 is MDHEN and CDR2 SYDVKM. Trimming shortened V by 6 bases and J by 5 bases, and 7 bases separated the two germline ends. In DNA form, the CDR3 reads TGTGCCAGCAGAGACCCGAATGAAAAACTGTTTTTT. It translates to CASRDPNEKLFF.

V is TRBV5-1 and J is TRBJ1-4; 9 positions agree with TRBD1. The CDR3 covers 16 residues. Germline V gene lookup returns CDR1 SGHRS and CDR2 YFSETQ. Germline trimming cut 4 bases from V and 7 bases from J; bases unmatched to any gene: 11. The DNA for the CDR3 is TGCGCCAGCAGCCAGGGACAGGGAGCCAGAGGTGAAAAACTGTTTTTT. This gives the protein CASSQGQGARGEKLFF.

The chain is built from TRBV19 and TRBJ2-1, with D perhaps TRBD1 (6 bases). This CDR3 is built from 14 residues. Germline CDR1 reads LNHDA; CDR2 reads SQIVND (reference sequence). Between the trimmed V and J ends, which lost 5 bases and 4 bases, there was a span of 12 bases. In DNA, the CDR3 is TGTGCCAGTAGTGAGAACAGGGTTTACAATGAGCAGTTCTTC. Translation: CASSENRVYNEQFF.

The rearrangement joins TRBV28 to TRBJ2-3, with TRBD1 matching over 7 bases. The trim removed 3 bases at V and 0 bases at J, leaving 6 bases unmatched. Germline CDR1 is MDHEN and CDR2 is SYDVKM. The length of the CDR3 is 16 residues. The CDR3 region is CASSFPTGKSTDTQYF. The CDR3 region has the DNA TGTGCCAGCAGTTTCCCGACAGGGAAGAGCACAGATACGCAGTATTTT.